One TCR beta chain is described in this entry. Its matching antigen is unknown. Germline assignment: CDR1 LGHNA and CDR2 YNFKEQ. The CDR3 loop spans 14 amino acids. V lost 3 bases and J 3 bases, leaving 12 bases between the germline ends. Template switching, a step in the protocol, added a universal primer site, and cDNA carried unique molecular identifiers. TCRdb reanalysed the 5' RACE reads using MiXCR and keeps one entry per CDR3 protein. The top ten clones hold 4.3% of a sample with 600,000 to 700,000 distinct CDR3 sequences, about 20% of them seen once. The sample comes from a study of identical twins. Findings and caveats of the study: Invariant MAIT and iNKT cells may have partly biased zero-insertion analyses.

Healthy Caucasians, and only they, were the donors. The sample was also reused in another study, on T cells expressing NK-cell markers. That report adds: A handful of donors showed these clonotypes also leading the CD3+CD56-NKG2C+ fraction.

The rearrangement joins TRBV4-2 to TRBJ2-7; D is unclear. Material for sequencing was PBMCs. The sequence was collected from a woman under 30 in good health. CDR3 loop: CASSQRHGHYEQYF. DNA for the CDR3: TGTGCCAGCAGCCAGCGACACGGGCACTACGAGCAGTACTTC.